Following are 24 T cell receptor beta chains from one sample sequenced in a study of graft-versus-host responses after intestinal transplantation. Measured with immunoSEQ multiplex PCR; TCRdb has only the in-frame clones, and not every one. The sample consists of tens of thousands of clones, roughly 94% of them appearing once. This sample comprised PBMCs, obtained 156 days after intestinal transplant. These receptors all stem from a human patient who received an intestinal transplant, so some T cells may come from the graft donor.

J is TRBJ1-1 and V is TRBV19; D is uncertain. The germline CDR1 and CDR2 sequences are LNHDA and SQIVND (reference sequence). V lost 0 bases and J lost 4, with 6 bases in between. The CDR3 is 13 amino acids. This CDR3 reads CASSIDTATEAFF. The CDR3 DNA sequence: TGTGCCAGTAGTATAGATACAGCCACTGAAGCTTTCTTT.

This chain joins TRBV11-2 and TRBJ2-7; D may be TRBD2 (6 bases). Trimming shortened V by 5 bases and J by 6 bases, and 14 bases separated the two germline ends. Per the germline V gene, CDR1 is SGHAT and CDR2 is FQNNGV. This CDR3 contains 13 residues. The CDR3 bases are TGTGCCAGCAGCCTCCACCCTAGCGTCGAGCAGTACTTC. Its translation is CASSLHPSVEQYF.

The chain is built from TRBV9 and TRBJ1-1; D call uncertain. This CDR3 is 11 amino acids long. The germline V and J ends were trimmed by 3 bases and 8 bases, with 8 bases remaining between them. Germline V gene sequence: CDR1 SGDLS, CDR2 YYNGEE. CDR3 nucleotide sequence: TGTGCCAGCAGCGCGGGTGCAGAAGCTTTCTTT. Translating it yields CASSAGAEAFF.

This chain joins TRBV9 and TRBJ2-1, with D perhaps TRBD2 (6 bases). Germline V lookup: CDR1 SGDLS, CDR2 YYNGEE. The V end lost 3 bases, the J end lost 2 bases, and 12 bases lay between the germline ends. The CDR3 loop spans 15 amino acids. This CDR3 reads CASSDSGAPYNEQFF. CDR3 coding DNA: TGTGCCAGCAGCGATAGCGGCGCACCCTACAATGAGCAGTTCTTC.

V usage is TRBV6-5 and J usage is TRBJ1-4, with 7 bases that match TRBD1. This CDR3 is built from 13 residues. Germline V gene data show CDR1 as MNHEY and CDR2 as SVGAGI. The trim removed 2 bases at V and 8 bases at J, leaving 2 bases unmatched. The CDR3 region has the DNA TGTGCCAGCAGTTACAGGGGGCGCGAAAAACTGTTTTTT. Its protein product is CASSYRGREKLFF.

V is TRBV7-2 and J is TRBJ1-4; a weak D match, TRBD1 (5 bases). CDR3 length: 13 amino acids. V lost 5 bases, J lost 8 bases, and 12 bases lay in between. The germline gives CDR1 SGHTA, CDR2 FQGNSA. CDR3 nucleotide sequence: TGTGCCAGCAGCCCCGACCGGGGCGAAAAACTGTTTTTT. Its protein product is CASSPDRGEKLFF. The full variable domain, rest sourced from reference TRBV7-2 and TRBJ1-4, is GAGVSQSPSNKVTEKGKDVELRCDPISGHTALYWYRQSLGQGLEFLIYFQGNSAPDKSGLPSDRFSAERTGGSVSTLTIQRTQQEDSAVYLCASSPDRGEKLFFGSGTQLSVL.

V is TRBV6-5 and J is TRBJ2-1; 8 bases match TRBD2. The CDR3 length is 15 residues. Germline V CDR1 and CDR2: MNHEY, SVGAGI. V trimming: 3 bases; J trimming: 6 bases; junction bases outside the gene matches: 7. Here the CDR3 reads CASSYPGGDFNEQFF. In nucleotides, the CDR3 is TGTGCCAGCAGTTATCCGGGAGGGGACTTCAATGAGCAGTTCTTC.

The rearrangement links TRBV7-8 to TRBJ2-2, with D maybe TRBD1 (5 bases). The V end was cut by 3 bases, the J end by 4 bases, with 9 bases between. CDR3 length: 14 amino acids. Germline loops: CDR1 SGHVS, CDR2 FQNEAQ. CDR3: CASSFRQSTGELFF. CDR3 coding DNA: TGTGCCAGCAGCTTTCGACAGTCCACCGGGGAGCTGTTTTTT. Full variable domain (missing parts from reference TRBV7-8 and TRBJ2-2): GAGVSQSPRYKVAKRGQDVALRCDPISGHVSLFWYQQALGQGPEFLTYFQNEAQLDKSGLPSDRFFAERPEGSVSTLKIQRTQQEDSAVYLCASSFRQSTGELFFGEGSRLTVL.

The chain couples TRBV5-5 to TRBJ2-1; 8 positions match TRBD2. Germline V gene lookup returns CDR1 SGHKS and CDR2 YYEKEE (reference sequence). The CDR3 is made up of 16 amino acids. Trimming took 3 bases from V and 7 from J; bases not matched to a gene: 12. DNA of the CDR3: TGTGCCAGCAGCTGGGTAGCGGGGAGTCGGGAAAATGAGCAGTTCTTC. Translated, it gives CASSWVAGSRENEQFF.

This clone has only one observation. The chain couples TRBV5-4 to TRBJ1-2; tentatively, D is TRBD1 (6 bases). CDR1 SGHNT and CDR2 YYREEE come from the germline V gene (reference sequence). The ends were cut back, 2 bases at V and 6 bases at J, with 17 bases in the middle. The CDR3 totals 15 residues. CDR3 in DNA: TGTGCCAGCAGCTTACCGGGGGCTAAGGTCCATGGCTACACCTTC. Amino acid sequence: CASSLPGAKVHGYTF.

This chain uses TRBV5-6 with TRBJ1-3; TRBD1 matches 8 bases. With 3 bases clipped from V and 10 bases from J, the junction kept 6 bases outside the gene matches. The CDR3 length is 13 residues. The germline CDR1 and CDR2 sequences are SGHDT and YYEEEE. In nucleotides, the CDR3 is TGTGCCAGCAGCTGGGACAGGAGGGAAACCATATATTTT. Amino acid sequence: CASSWDRRETIYF.

The chain uses TRBV6-4 and TRBJ2-3; 12 bases line up with TRBD2. Trimming at V came to 5 bases and at J to 4 bases, leaving 4 bases not matched to a gene. Germline V gives CDR1 MRHNA, CDR2 SNTAGT. This CDR3 is built from 15 residues. The CDR3 spells CASSRLAGEADTQYF. The CDR3 nucleotides read TGTGCCAGCAGTCGACTAGCGGGAGAGGCAGATACGCAGTATTTT.

This clone was detected only once. This chain uses TRBV7-6 with TRBJ2-7, with D possibly matching TRBD1 (5 bases). Trimming removed 1 base from V and 6 bases from J, with 13 bases in between. This CDR3 spans 14 amino acids. Per germline, CDR1 SGHVS and CDR2 FNYEAQ. The CDR3 DNA follows: TGTGCCAGCAGCTTAGAAGGGGTGATGGCCGAGCAGTACTTC. Translated: CASSLEGVMAEQYF.

V usage is TRBV5-1 and J usage is TRBJ2-7, with TRBD1 matching 8 bases. The CDR3 runs to 15 residues. In germline, CDR1 is SGHRS, CDR2 YFSETQ. J gave up 2 bases and V 4 bases, and 8 bases lay outside the gene matches. In nucleotides, the CDR3 is TGCGCCAGCAGCCAAACAGGGGGAAAAGCCTACGAGCAGTACTTC. Translated: CASSQTGGKAYEQYF.

CDR3 protein: CAWSRGYQETQYF. In DNA form, the CDR3 reads TGTGCCTGGAGCAGGGGATACCAAGAGACCCAGTACTTC. V and J are TRBV30 and TRBJ2-5; possibly TRBD1 for D (6 bases). V was shortened by 3 bases and J by 0 bases, with 8 bases between the two germline ends. Germline CDR1 and CDR2: GTSNPN and SVGIG (reference sequence). The CDR3 sequence is 13 residues long. Complete variable domain (other parts from reference TRBV30 and TRBJ2-5): SQTIHQWPATLVQPVGSPLSLECTVEGTSNPNLYWYRQAAGRGLQLLFYSVGIGQISSEVPQNLSASRPQDRQFILSSKKLLLSDSGFYLCAWSRGYQETQYFGPGTRLLVL.

The J gene is TRBJ1-2, the V gene TRBV5-1; D gene unclear. The V gene's germline CDR1 is SGHRS and CDR2 YFSETQ. The V end lost 2 bases, the J end lost 1 base, and 12 bases lay between the germline ends. The CDR3 extends over 15 amino acids. Written as DNA, the CDR3 is TGCGCCAGCAGCTTTTCGCCGACGGTTAACTATGGCTACACCTTC. Amino acids: CASSFSPTVNYGYTF.

This chain connects TRBV6-5 to TRBJ2-1, with unresolved D. The CDR3 loop spans 15 amino acids. The V gene's germline CDR1 is MNHEY and CDR2 SVGAGI. Trimming left V 7 bases short and J 0 bases short, with 13 bases between. CDR3 loop: CASNPADSSYNEQFF. The CDR3 nucleotides read TGTGCCAGCAATCCCGCTGATAGCTCCTACAATGAGCAGTTCTTC.

This chain joins TRBV13 and TRBJ2-2; no definite D call. V was shortened by 5 bases and J by 5 bases, with 9 bases between the two germline ends. The CDR3 consists of 13 residues. Germline V gene lookup returns CDR1 PRHDT and CDR2 FYEKMQ (reference sequence). The CDR3 protein is CASSAYLTGELFF. The CDR3 DNA follows: TGTGCCAGCAGCGCCTACTTGACCGGGGAGCTGTTTTTT.

The V gene is TRBV9, the J gene TRBJ2-3, with D maybe TRBD1 (6 bases). The CDR3 totals 14 residues. Deletions cut 4 bases from V and 4 bases from J, with 13 bases between. CDR1 is SGDLS and CDR2 is YYNGEE in the germline V gene. The CDR3 here is CASSLEGVADTQYF. CDR3 sequence (DNA): TGTGCCAGCAGCCTCGAGGGGGTAGCAGATACGCAGTATTTT.

The genes are TRBV5-1 and TRBJ1-2; unclear D gene. Germline lookup yields CDR1 SGHRS and CDR2 YFSETQ. This CDR3 spans 11 amino acids. The V end was cut by 4 bases, the J end by 2 bases, with 3 bases between. CDR3 loop: CASSDNYGYTF. DNA for the CDR3: TGCGCCAGCAGCGACAACTATGGCTACACCTTC.

This chain uses TRBV27 with TRBJ2-7; D might be TRBD2 (6 bases). The CDR3 is made up of 17 amino acids. CDR1 MNHEY and CDR2 SMNVEV come from the germline V gene (reference sequence). Trimming took 2 bases from V and 3 from J, leaving 20 bases between them. CDR3 sequence (DNA): TGTGCCAGCAGTTTACCGCCATCGGGACTGGGGGACTACGAGCAGTACTTC. Translation gives CASSLPPSGLGDYEQYF.

The chain uses TRBV6-1 and TRBJ1-1; a weak D match, TRBD1 (6 bases). This CDR3 comprises 14 residues. Trimming cost V 3 bases and J 7 bases, with 15 bases left between them. Germline values: CDR1 MNHNS, CDR2 SASEGT. The CDR3 loop is CASSDWGPGVEAFF. The DNA of the CDR3 is TGTGCCAGCAGTGACTGGGGCCCAGGGGTTGAAGCTTTCTTT.

V usage is TRBV5-5 and J usage is TRBJ2-2; maybe TRBD1 (6 bases). The V and J ends lost 5 bases and 5 bases respectively, with 19 bases between them. In germline, CDR1 is SGHKS, CDR2 YYEKEE (reference sequence). This CDR3 spans 16 amino acids. CDR3 sequence reads: CASSHSQGFLTGELFF. In nucleotides, the CDR3 is TGTGCCAGCAGTCATTCCCAGGGGTTTCTAACCGGGGAGCTGTTTTTT.

This sequence joins TRBV4-1 and TRBJ1-1; D is ambiguous. This CDR3 is built from 12 residues. V was trimmed by 5 bases and J by 7 bases, leaving 11 bases between them. The germline V gene encodes CDR1 MGHRA and CDR2 YSYEKL. The CDR3 is CASSEPGYEAFF. In nucleotides, the CDR3 is TGCGCCAGCAGCGAGCCGGGGTATGAAGCTTTCTTT.